The T cell receptor (beta chain) under discussion was sequenced for a study of T cell clonality in common variable immunodeficiency. This clone appeared many times. The antigen remains undetermined. The junction shows a germline mismatch at one end, possibly a read error. TCRdb keeps only in-frame clones here, not all; method: immunoSEQ multiplex PCR. The data show under 50,000 clones, none appearing only once, with roughly 2.1% held by the ten largest. Study-wide results and limits: Reportedly, TCR beta sequences from common variable immunodeficiency showed fewer deletions and N-nucleotide insertions.

Patients and controls were mostly of Caucasian heritage. The TCR sequence derives from a person aged 18 to 75 in good health. Input material: peripheral blood mononuclear cells.

CDR3 sequence reads: CASSQVAGSYGEQYF. Incomplete CDR3 DNA: TGCGCCAGCAGCCAAGTAGCGGGTTCTTACGGCGAG. The J gene is TRBJ2-7, the V gene TRBV4-2; 7 bases fit TRBD2. The read ends 3 residues before the CDR3 terminus; that terminus is restored from the germline J gene. Germline V gives CDR1 LGHNA, CDR2 YNFKEQ. The CDR3 has 15 residues.